The present TCR beta chain was sequenced within a study of blood T cell repertoires in COVID-19. Overall study: Whether acute or convalescent, the COVID-19 samples came from the United States, Italy and Spain. Sources were T cells, B-cell-depleted T cells, or PBMCs; the material itself was cDNA or gDNA.

The V end lost 5 bases, the J end lost 6 bases, and 16 bases lay between the germline ends. The CDR3 spans 15 residues. Germline lookup yields CDR1 SGHTA and CDR2 FQGNSA. This clone was seen a handful of times. Methods used by the authors: Estimation of nucleated cell counts relied on the amplification of reference gene primers. Libraries were prepared by immunoSEQ multiplex PCR; TCRdb keeps only in-frame clonotypes and omits some of them. V and J calls and clone size are those listed in that table; D and trimming were worked out from the DNA. Of about 59,000 clones in the sample, 81% were seen once. This chain joins TRBV7-2 and TRBJ2-2; a possible D gene is TRBD2 (6 bases). The receptor comes from an elderly woman with active or convalescent COVID-19. The specimen sequenced was peripheral blood. In DNA, the CDR3 is TGTGCCAGCAGCCGTCTAGCGATGACCGCCGGGGAGCTGTTTTTT. This gives the protein CASSRLAMTAGELFF.